This T cell receptor (beta chain) was captured by sequencing in a study of cytomegalovirus exposure and HLA in healthy donors. The study's findings and limits: In vitro assays verified that a few CMV-associated chains recognized CMV antigens specifically. Roughly even sequencing depth across donors was the assumption behind the presence/absence analyses. Reports showed the classifier diagnosing cytomegalovirus status with high specificity and sensitivity. The authors considered a cluster of highly shared sequence variants likely to be a sequencing artifact.

The table lists this clone with a few counts. Its antigen is currently unknown. The PCR made use of 60 Vbeta and 13 Jbeta primers. The protocol was immunoSEQ multiplex PCR, while the TCRdb copy is restricted to in-frame clones and leaves out a portion. Of approximately 220,000 clones in the sample, more than 60% were seen once. V was cut by 2 bases and J by 4 bases, with 12 bases left in between. CDR1 and CDR2 from the germline V gene are SGHVS and FQNEAQ. CDR3 length: 14 amino acids. This TCR came from a woman in her thirties in good health and CMV-seronegative. The chain is built from TRBV7-8 and TRBJ2-7, with TRBD1 as a possible D gene (7 bases). The source material was PBMCs. CDR3 in amino acids: CASSLSSGGYEQYF. Here the CDR3 DNA reads TGTGCCAGCAGCTTATCTTCAGGGGGGTACGAGCAGTACTTC.